This T cell receptor beta chain was retrieved from a study of T cell responses to AZD1222 COVID-19 vaccine. Clones were sequenced by immunoSEQ multiplex PCR, and TCRdb holds only the in-frame ones, with some missing. The sample has approximately 75,000 clones; over 75% are singletons. Germline values: CDR1 MNHEY, CDR2 SVGAGI. V lost 2 bases, J lost 8 bases, and 6 bases lay in between. The CDR3 totals 11 residues. The input for sequencing was peripheral blood, taken 28 days after the second AZD1222 dose. The chain recombines TRBV6-5 with TRBJ1-1; D might be TRBD1 (5 bases). The receptor comes from an adult who received the AZD1222 COVID-19 vaccine. CDR3 sequence: CASSYGGEAFF. CDR3 coding DNA: TGTGCCAGCAGTTACGGGGGGGAAGCTTTCTTT.